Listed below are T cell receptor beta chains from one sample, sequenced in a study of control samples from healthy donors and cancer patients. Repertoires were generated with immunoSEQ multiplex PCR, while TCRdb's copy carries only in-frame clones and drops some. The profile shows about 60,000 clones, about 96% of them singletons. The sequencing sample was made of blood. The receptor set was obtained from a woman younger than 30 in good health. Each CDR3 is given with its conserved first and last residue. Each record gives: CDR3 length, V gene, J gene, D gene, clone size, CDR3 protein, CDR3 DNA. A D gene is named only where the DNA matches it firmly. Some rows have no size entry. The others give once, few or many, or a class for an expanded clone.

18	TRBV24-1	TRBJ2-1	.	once	CATSDFISGWSSYNEQFF	TGTGCCACCAGTGATTTCATATCGGGGTGGAGCTCCTACAATGAGCAGTTCTTC
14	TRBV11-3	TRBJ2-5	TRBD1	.	CASSSRQGAETQYF	TGTGCCAGCAGCTCCAGACAGGGGGCAGAGACCCAGTACTTC
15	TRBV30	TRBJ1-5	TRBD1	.	CAWSVGTANNQPQHF	TGTGCCTGGAGTGTCGGGACAGCCAACAATCAGCCCCAGCATTTT
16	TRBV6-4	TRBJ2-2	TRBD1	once	CASSIAPGQATGELFF	TGTGCCAGCAGCATTGCCCCGGGACAGGCCACCGGGGAGCTGTTTTTT
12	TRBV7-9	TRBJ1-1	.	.	CASSLVSTEAFF	TGTGCCAGCAGCTTAGTTTCCACTGAAGCTTTCTTT
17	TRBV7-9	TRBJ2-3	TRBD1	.	CASSFRSGDRDTDTQYF	TGTGCCAGCAGCTTCCGATCGGGGGACAGGGACACAGATACGCAGTATTTT
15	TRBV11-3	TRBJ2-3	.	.	CASSPGTGKTDTQYF	TGTGCCAGCAGCCCAGGGACTGGCAAAACAGATACGCAGTATTTT
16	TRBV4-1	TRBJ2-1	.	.	CASSYPTKDARDEQFF	TGCGCCAGCAGCTACCCCACTAAGGACGCGCGGGATGAGCAGTTCTTC
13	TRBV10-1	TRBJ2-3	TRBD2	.	CASSAQTSGDKYF	TGCGCCAGCAGTGCTCAGACTAGCGGGGATAAGTATTTT
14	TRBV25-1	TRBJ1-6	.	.	CASSLNARNSPLHF	TGTGCCAGCAGCCTTAACGCCCGTAATTCACCCCTCCACTTT
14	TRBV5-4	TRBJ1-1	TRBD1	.	CASSSSTGGKIGFF	TGTGCCAGCAGCTCGTCCACAGGGGGCAAAATTGGTTTCTTT
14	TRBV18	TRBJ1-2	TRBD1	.	CASSPEGQGYGYTF	TGTGCCAGCTCACCGGAGGGACAGGGCTATGGCTACACCTTC